The entry below describes one TCR beta chain. V shed 3 bases and J shed 5 bases, with 13 bases lying between them. CDR3 size: 14 residues. CDR1 and CDR2 from the germline V gene are GTSNPN and SVGIG (reference sequence). This specimen comes from a study of blood T cell repertoires in COVID-19. Overall study: T cells, B-cell-depleted T cells, or PBMCs provided the cDNA or gDNA that served as material.

In the study's own analysis: From reference gene primer amplification, estimates of nucleated cell counts were derived. Produced via immunoSEQ multiplex PCR; TCRdb's table is partial and in-frame only. That table gives V, J and clone size, and the DNA gave D and trimming. The sample has just over 60,000 clones; 65% to 80% are singletons. The TCR sequence derives from a woman older than 75 with active or convalescent COVID-19. The J gene is TRBJ1-4, the V gene TRBV30; no clear D. Sequencing was performed on peripheral blood. The CDR3 DNA follows: TGTGCCTGGAGCCCGGGGTCCGTAAATGAAAAACTGTTTTTT. Its translation: CAWSPGSVNEKLFF.